These 9 T cell receptor beta chains came from one sample sequenced in a study of technical replicates of blood from a handful of donors. Some clones are missing from TCRdb's copy, which holds only in-frame ones; the method was immunoSEQ multiplex PCR. Here the sample spans 55,000 to 80,000 clones, 90% to 95% being singletons. Sequenced material: T cells isolated from PBMCs. Receptor source: a human donor in good health.

This chain joins TRBV25-1 and TRBJ2-2; D is possibly TRBD1 (6 bases). CDR3 size: 14 residues. Germline-derived CDR1 and CDR2 are MGHDK and SYGVNS. The V end was cut by 7 bases, the J end by 4 bases, with 13 bases between. The CDR3 bases are TGTGCCAGCAACCCACAGGGATCCACCGGGGAGCTGTTTTTT. Protein sequence: CASNPQGSTGELFF. Supplemented by reference TRBV25-1 and TRBJ2-2, the full variable domain reads EADIYQTPRYLVIGTGKKITLECSQTMGHDKMYWYQQDPGMELHLIHYSYGVNSTEKGDLSSESTVSRIRTEHFPLTLESARPSHTSQYLCASNPQGSTGELFFGEGSRLTVL.

This rearrangement joins TRBV25-1 to TRBJ2-2; 7 nucleotides match TRBD2. Germline values: CDR1 MGHDK, CDR2 SYGVNS. The CDR3 totals 15 residues. V lost 4 bases to trimming and J lost 4 bases; unmatched junction nucleotides: 6. The CDR3 coding sequence is TGTGCCAGCAGTGCCCGCGGGAGAACCACCGGGGAGCTGTTTTTT. This encodes CASSARGRTTGELFF.

This chain connects TRBV29-1 to TRBJ2-5; 8 bases agree with TRBD2. The CDR3 consists of 13 residues. The germline CDR1 and CDR2 sequences are SQVTM and ANQGSEA. J was trimmed by 5 bases and V by 6 bases; bases with no gene match: 8. The CDR3 DNA reads as TGCAGCGTGATCGGACTAGCAGGGGAGACCCAGTACTTC. It encodes CSVIGLAGETQYF.

V usage is TRBV6-5 and J usage is TRBJ1-1, with D perhaps matching TRBD1 (6 bases). The V and J ends lost 6 bases and 0 bases respectively, with 14 bases between them. CDR3 size: 15 residues. Germline V CDR1 and CDR2: MNHEY, SVGAGI. The CDR3 sequence: CASRPPGVMNTEAFF. The CDR3 nucleotides read TGTGCCAGCAGACCGCCAGGGGTCATGAACACTGAAGCTTTCTTT.

The J gene is TRBJ2-7, the V gene TRBV28; 9 nucleotides align to TRBD1. This CDR3 comprises 16 residues. CDR1 MDHEN and CDR2 SYDVKM come from the germline V gene. V was clipped by 5 bases and J by 3 bases; unmatched bases: 11. CDR3 in amino acids: CASSAPGQGSSYEQYF. The CDR3 bases are TGTGCCAGCAGTGCTCCTGGACAGGGGAGTAGCTACGAGCAGTACTTC.

For the CDR3, the DNA is TGCGCCAGCAGCCCGGGGAACAGGGAGGGCACTGAAGCTTTCTTT. Translation: CASSPGNREGTEAFF. The chain is built from TRBV4-1 and TRBJ1-1; possible D gene TRBD1, 6 bases. The CDR3 consists of 15 residues. Trimming took 4 bases from V and 4 from J, leaving 16 bases between them. The germline V gene has CDR1 MGHRA and CDR2 YSYEKL.

The chain is built from TRBV10-1 and TRBJ2-5, with D perhaps matching TRBD2 (6 bases). The ends were cut back, 4 bases at V and 5 bases at J, with 17 bases in the middle. Germline V gives CDR1 WNHNN, CDR2 SYGVQD (reference sequence). The CDR3 totals 15 residues. The CDR3 is CASSAGTRNTETQYF. In DNA form, the CDR3 reads TGCGCCAGCAGTGCAGGGACTCGCAATACGGAGACCCAGTACTTC.

Only one count was recorded for this clone. The chain recombines TRBV10-2 with TRBJ2-3; maybe TRBD2 (5 bases). V was clipped by 3 bases and J by 0 bases, with 10 bases between them. The germline CDR1 and CDR2 sequences are WSHSY and SAAADI. This CDR3 region has 15 residues. The CDR3 DNA is TGCGCCAGCAGTGATTCTAGCTATAGCACAGATACGCAGTATTTT. This gives the protein CASSDSSYSTDTQYF.

The V and J genes are TRBV5-5 and TRBJ2-7; 9 bases are a match to TRBD1. Germline values: CDR1 SGHKS, CDR2 YYEKEE (reference sequence). CDR3 size: 16 residues. J lost 3 bases, V lost 5 bases, and 12 bases had no gene match. CDR3 region: CASSRVPGQGIYEQYF. The CDR3 DNA sequence: TGTGCCAGCAGTAGAGTCCCGGGACAGGGTATCTACGAGCAGTACTTC.